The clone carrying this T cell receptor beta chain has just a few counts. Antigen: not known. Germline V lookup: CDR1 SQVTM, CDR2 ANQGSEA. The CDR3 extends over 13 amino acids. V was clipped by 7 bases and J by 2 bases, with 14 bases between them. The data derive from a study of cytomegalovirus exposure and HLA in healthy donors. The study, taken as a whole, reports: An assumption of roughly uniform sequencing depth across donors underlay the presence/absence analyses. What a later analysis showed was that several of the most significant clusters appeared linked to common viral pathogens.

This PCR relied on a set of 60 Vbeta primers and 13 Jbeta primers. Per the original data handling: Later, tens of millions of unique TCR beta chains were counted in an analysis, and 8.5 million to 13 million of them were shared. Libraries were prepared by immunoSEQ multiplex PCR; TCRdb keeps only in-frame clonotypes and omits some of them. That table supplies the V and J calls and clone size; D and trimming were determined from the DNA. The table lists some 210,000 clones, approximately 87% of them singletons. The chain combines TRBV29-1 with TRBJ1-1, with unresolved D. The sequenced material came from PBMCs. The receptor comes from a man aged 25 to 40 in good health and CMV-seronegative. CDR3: CSAGEQDNTEAFF. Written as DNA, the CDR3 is TGCAGCGCTGGGGAGCAGGATAACACTGAAGCTTTCTTT.